This passage covers 10 T cell receptor beta chains from one sample sequenced in a study of molecular identifiers for immune sequencing clone quantification. One entry per CDR3 protein results from TCRdb running MiXCR on the PCR reads. The sample lists approximately 100,000 distinct CDR3 sequences; roughly a third were seen once. Sequences were obtained from naive CD8+ T cells from blood, with Jurkat cell RNA spiked in. Subset reported: FACS-sorted CD8+CD4-CCR7+CD45RA+ naive T cells. The origin of the receptors is a human donor in good health. Some libraries in this study had Jurkat cell RNA spiked in.

This clonotype has a handful of counts. The rearrangement uses TRBV5-4 and TRBJ2-7, with D perhaps matching TRBD2 (7 bases). The CDR3 covers 14 residues. Germline lookup yields CDR1 SGHNT and CDR2 YYREEE (reference sequence). Trimming shortened V by 3 bases and J by 9 bases, and 19 bases separated the two germline ends. CDR3 protein: CASSSRGAHHRQYF. CDR3 nucleotides: TGTGCCAGCAGCTCCCGGGGGGCGCACCATCGGCAGTACTTC.

This chain joins TRBV9 and TRBJ2-7, with TRBD2 matching over 7 bases. V lost 3 bases to trimming and J lost 2 bases; unmatched junction nucleotides: 5. Germline-derived CDR1 and CDR2 are SGDLS and YYNGEE. The CDR3 sequence is 14 residues long. CDR3 amino acids: CASSAGGSPYEQYF. The CDR3 nucleotides are TGTGCCAGCAGCGCGGGCGGGAGCCCCTACGAGCAGTACTTC.

The rearrangement joins TRBV11-2 to TRBJ1-2; D call uncertain. In germline, CDR1 is SGHAT, CDR2 FQNNGV. The CDR3 spans 15 residues. V lost 0 bases and J 2 bases, leaving 10 bases between the germline ends. DNA for the CDR3: TGTGCCAGCAGCTTAGATCCGAAACAAAACTATGGCTACACCTTC. Its protein product is CASSLDPKQNYGYTF.

The V and J genes are TRBV7-9 and TRBJ2-3; D call uncertain. V was trimmed by 5 bases and J by 4 bases, leaving 7 bases between them. Germline assignment: CDR1 SEHNR and CDR2 FQNEAQ (reference sequence). The CDR3 runs to 12 residues. CDR3: CASSMRADTQYF. CDR3 bases: TGTGCCAGCAGCATGAGAGCAGATACGCAGTATTTT. Full variable domain (missing parts from reference TRBV7-9 and TRBJ2-3): DTGVSQNPRHKITKRGQNVTFRCDPISEHNRLYWYRQTLGQGPEFLTYFQNEAQLEKSRLLSDRFSAERPKGSFSTLEIQRTEQGDSAMYLCASSMRADTQYFGPGTRLTVL.

The chain has TRBV7-2 and TRBJ2-3; D gene unclear. This CDR3 is built from 13 residues. CDR1 is SGHTA, CDR2 FQGNSA, per germline. The V end lost 8 bases, the J end lost 6 bases, and 15 bases lay between the germline ends. The CDR3 region is CASGSLMWDTQYF. CDR3 DNA sequence: TGTGCCAGCGGCTCCCTGATGTGGGATACGCAGTATTTT.

The table lists this clonotype with many counts. The chain links TRBV7-2 to TRBJ2-7; D tentatively reads TRBD1 or TRBD2 (6 bases each). Germline CDR1 reads SGHTA; CDR2 reads FQGNSA. V lost 3 bases to trimming and J lost 4 bases, with 10 bases between them. The CDR3 consists of 13 residues. The CDR3 sequence is CASSFGGLYEQYF. CDR3 nucleotides: TGTGCCAGCAGCTTCGGGGGCCTATACGAGCAGTACTTC.

This clonotype has at least ten counts. The chain combines TRBV25-1 with TRBJ2-7; D is uncertain. With 1 base removed from V and 3 bases from J, the gap between germline ends came to 1 base. The CDR3 length is 11 residues. In germline, CDR1 is MGHDK, CDR2 SYGVNS. The CDR3 nucleotides are TGTGCCAGCAGTGAATTCTACGAGCAGTACTTC. It translates to CASSEFYEQYF.

The chain uses TRBV20-1 and TRBJ2-1; TRBD2 matches at 14 bases. The trim removed 6 bases at V and 8 bases at J, leaving 3 bases unmatched. Germline V lookup: CDR1 DFQATT, CDR2 SNEGSKA (reference sequence). This CDR3 comprises 13 residues. CDR3 nucleotides: TGCAGTGCGGGGACTAGCGGGAGCTATGAGCAGTTCTTC. It is translated as CSAGTSGSYEQFF.

In regard to this clonotype: One base away lies a much larger clone, so this may be a sequencing read error. V and J are TRBV7-9 and TRBJ1-1, with D possibly matching TRBD1 (6 bases). Germline CDR1 is SEHNR and CDR2 is FQNEAQ (reference sequence). The CDR3 covers 15 residues. Here the CDR3 reads CASSPRGAVYTAAFF. The DNA of the CDR3 is TGTGCCAGCAGCCCCAGGGGAGCGGTGTACACTGCAGCTTTCTTT.

This chain joins TRBV6-1 and TRBJ2-5, with D perhaps matching TRBD1 or TRBD2 (5 bases each). The CDR3 has 16 residues. CDR1 and CDR2 from the germline V gene are MNHNS and SASEGT. Trimming stripped 4 bases from V and 1 base from J, with 16 bases between. CDR3 region: CASSGPLWGTQETQYF. In DNA form, the CDR3 reads TGTGCCAGCAGTGGACCCTTGTGGGGGACCCAAGAGACCCAGTACTTC.